Detailed here is one TCR beta chain. Its specificity is unknown. Data came from immunoSEQ multiplex PCR; TCRdb stores just in-frame clones and leaves some out. This sample carries under 20,000 clones, 87% of them seen once, and the ten largest clones take approximately 2.1%. Germline trimming cut 0 bases from V and 5 bases from J; bases unmatched to any gene: 7. CDR3 length equals 16 residues. The germline gives CDR1 LGHNA, CDR2 YSLEER. The data are from a study of neoadjuvant nivolumab and ipilimumab in lung cancer. General observations from the study: Higher pretherapy blood TCR richness went with higher resected-tumor richness.

The material was peripheral blood, obtained before neoadjuvant nivolumab, alone or with ipilimumab. The chain recombines TRBV4-3 with TRBJ2-1; 7 bases align to TRBD2. The source is an adult with non-small cell lung cancer. CDR3 sequence (DNA): TGCGCCAGCAGCCAAGATTCCAGCGGGATAGACAATGAGCAGTTCTTC. Amino acid sequence: CASSQDSSGIDNEQFF.